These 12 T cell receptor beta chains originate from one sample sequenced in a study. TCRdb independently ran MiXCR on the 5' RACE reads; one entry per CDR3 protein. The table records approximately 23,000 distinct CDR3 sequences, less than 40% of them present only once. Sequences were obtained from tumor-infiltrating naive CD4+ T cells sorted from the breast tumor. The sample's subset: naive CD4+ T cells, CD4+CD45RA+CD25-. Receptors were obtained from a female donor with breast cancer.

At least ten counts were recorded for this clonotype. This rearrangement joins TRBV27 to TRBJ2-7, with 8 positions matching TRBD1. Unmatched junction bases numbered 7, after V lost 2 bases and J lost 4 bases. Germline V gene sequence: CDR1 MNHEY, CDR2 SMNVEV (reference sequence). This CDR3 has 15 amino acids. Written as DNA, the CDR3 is TGTGCCAGCAGTTTAGGGCCAGGGGGCGAGTACGAGCAGTACTTC. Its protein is CASSLGPGGEYEQYF.

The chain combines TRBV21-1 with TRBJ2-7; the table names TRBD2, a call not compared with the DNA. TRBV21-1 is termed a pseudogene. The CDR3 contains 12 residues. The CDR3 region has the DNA TGTGCCGTTCCGGGAGCGGGTGGGATCCAGTGGGTC. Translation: CAVPGAGGIQWV.

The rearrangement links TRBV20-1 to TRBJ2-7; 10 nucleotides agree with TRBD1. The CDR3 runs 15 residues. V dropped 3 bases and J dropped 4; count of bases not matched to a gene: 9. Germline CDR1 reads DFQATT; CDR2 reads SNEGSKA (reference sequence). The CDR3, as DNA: TGCAGTGCTAGTCGGGACAGGGGAGGGAGGTACGAGCAGTACTTC. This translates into CSASRDRGGRYEQYF.

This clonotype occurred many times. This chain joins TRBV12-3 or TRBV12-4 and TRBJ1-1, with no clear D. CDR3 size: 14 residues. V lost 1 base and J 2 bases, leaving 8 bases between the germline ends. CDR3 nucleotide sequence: TGTGCCAGCAGTTTAGTCACAGCAAACACTGAAGCTTTCTTT. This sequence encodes CASSLVTANTEAFF.

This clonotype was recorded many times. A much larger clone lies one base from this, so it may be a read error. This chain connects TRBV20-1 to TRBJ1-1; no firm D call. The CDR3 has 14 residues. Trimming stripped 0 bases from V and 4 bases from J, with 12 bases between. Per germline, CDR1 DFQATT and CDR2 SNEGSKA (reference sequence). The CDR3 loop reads CSARDMGSGTEAFF. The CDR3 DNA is TGCAGTGCTAGAGATATGGGGTCGGGCACTGAAGCTTTCTTT.

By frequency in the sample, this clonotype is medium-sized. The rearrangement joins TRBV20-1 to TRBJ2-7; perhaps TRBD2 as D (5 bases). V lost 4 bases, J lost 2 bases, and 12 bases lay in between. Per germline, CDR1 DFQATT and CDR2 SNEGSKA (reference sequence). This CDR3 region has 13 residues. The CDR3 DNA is TGCAGTGCTAACCGGGATTTCACCTACGAGCAGTACTTC. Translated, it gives CSANRDFTYEQYF.

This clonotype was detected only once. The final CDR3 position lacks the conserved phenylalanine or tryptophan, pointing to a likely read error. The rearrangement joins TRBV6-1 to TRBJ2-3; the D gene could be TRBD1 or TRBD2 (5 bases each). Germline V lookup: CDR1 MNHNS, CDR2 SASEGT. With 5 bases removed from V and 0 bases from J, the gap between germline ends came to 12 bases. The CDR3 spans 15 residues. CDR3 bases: TGTGCCAGCAGTAGGGACGGAACTAGCACAGATACGCAGTATCTT. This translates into CASSRDGTSTDTQYL.

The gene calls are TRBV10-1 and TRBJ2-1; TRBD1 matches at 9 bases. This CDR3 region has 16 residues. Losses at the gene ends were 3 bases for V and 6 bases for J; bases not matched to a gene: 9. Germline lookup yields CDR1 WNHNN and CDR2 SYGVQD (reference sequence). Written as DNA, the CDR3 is TGCGCCAGCAGTGATTCCGGACAGGGGATGGGCAATGAGCAGTTCTTC. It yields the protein CASSDSGQGMGNEQFF.

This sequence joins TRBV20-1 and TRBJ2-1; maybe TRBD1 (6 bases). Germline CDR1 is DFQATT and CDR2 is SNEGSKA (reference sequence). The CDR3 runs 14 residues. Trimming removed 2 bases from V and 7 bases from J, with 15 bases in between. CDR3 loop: CSARWRAGENEQFF. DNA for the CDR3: TGCAGTGCTAGATGGCGCGCAGGGGAAAATGAGCAGTTCTTC.

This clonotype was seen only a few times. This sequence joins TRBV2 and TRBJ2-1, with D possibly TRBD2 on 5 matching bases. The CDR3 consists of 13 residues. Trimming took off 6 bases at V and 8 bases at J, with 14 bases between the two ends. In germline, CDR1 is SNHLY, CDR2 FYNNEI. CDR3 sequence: CASRRRERDEQFF. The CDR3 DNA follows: TGTGCCAGCAGGAGGAGAGAGAGGGATGAGCAGTTCTTC. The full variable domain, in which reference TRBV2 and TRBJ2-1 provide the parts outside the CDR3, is EPEVTQTPSHQVTQMGQEVILRCVPISNHLYFYWYRQILGQKVEFLVSFYNNEISEKSEIFDDQFSVERPDGSNFTLKIRSTKLEDSAMYFCASRRRERDEQFFGPGTRLTVL.

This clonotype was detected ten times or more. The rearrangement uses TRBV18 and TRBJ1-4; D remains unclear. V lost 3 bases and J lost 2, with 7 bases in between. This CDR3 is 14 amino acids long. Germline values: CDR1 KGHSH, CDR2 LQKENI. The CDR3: CASSPTTTNEKLFF. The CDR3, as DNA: TGTGCCAGCTCACCGACGACCACTAATGAAAAACTGTTTTTT.

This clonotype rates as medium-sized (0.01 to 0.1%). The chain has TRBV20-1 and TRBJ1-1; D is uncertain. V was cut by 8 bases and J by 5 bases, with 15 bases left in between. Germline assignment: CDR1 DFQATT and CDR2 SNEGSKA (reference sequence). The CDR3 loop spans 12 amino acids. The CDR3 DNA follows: TGCAGTCTCGAACGGGAAAGGACTGAAGCTTTCTTT. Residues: CSLERERTEAFF.